The present entry profiles one T cell receptor beta chain with its context. This sample is part of a study of T cell changes during pregnancy in multiple sclerosis. Assay: immunoSEQ multiplex PCR; the TCRdb copy retains only in-frame clones and omits some. The sample includes around 60,000 clones, 93% seen only once; the top ten take approximately 2%. Sequenced here: peripheral blood, sampled after pregnancy. The receptor comes from a female donor with multiple sclerosis, enrolled in a pregnancy study.

CDR3 DNA sequence: TGTGCCAGCAGTCGAGACAGGGCGGCGGATACGCAGTATTTT. Translated, it gives CASSRDRAADTQYF. J is TRBJ2-3 and V is TRBV7-9; 7 bases are shared with TRBD1. J gave up 6 bases and V 6 bases, and 9 bases lay outside the gene matches. The CDR3 has 14 amino acids. Germline assignment: CDR1 SEHNR and CDR2 FQNEAQ (reference sequence).